This T cell receptor (beta chain) derives from a study of T cell responses to AZD1222 COVID-19 vaccine. Generated by immunoSEQ multiplex PCR, the TCRdb table keeps only in-frame clones and is missing some. This sample has some 200,000 clones, with approximately 91% found just once. Germline CDR1 is SGHRS and CDR2 is YFSETQ. There are 14 residues in the CDR3. The trim removed 0 bases at V and 5 bases at J, leaving 3 bases unmatched. General study findings and limits: Females outnumbered males among donors, who were mostly white British; clonal diversity was possibly underestimated. At 160-218 and 743-854, vaccine-associated CD4 TCRs were dominant, and they spanned spike.

This clone occurred once. Its specificity is unknown. The receptor comes from an adult in good health. Sequenced here: peripheral blood, sampled on day 0 of AZD1222 vaccination. The chain uses TRBV5-1 and TRBJ2-7; 9 positions agree with TRBD1. The CDR3: CASSLGGQGNEQYF. CDR3 bases: TGCGCCAGCAGCTTGGGGGGACAGGGCAACGAGCAGTACTTC.